This TCR beta chain was captured in a study of T cell responses to AZD1222 COVID-19 vaccine. For this clone: Its antigen is still unknown.

The data were produced by immunoSEQ multiplex PCR, yet TCRdb's version contains in-frame clones alone and is incomplete. The sample has about 120,000 clones, roughly 93% seen once. Germline CDR1 reads MDHEN; CDR2 reads SYDVKM. The V and J ends lost 4 bases and 7 bases, in that order; junction bases with no gene match: 9. CDR3 length: 15 residues. Notes on the study in general: Most donors were white British and more were female, and clonal diversity was possibly underestimated. Spike-specific TCR breadth and depth were elevated following two AZD1222 doses. Among those given AZD1222, only 5 to 7 were seropositive at baseline.

The sequence was collected from an adult in good health. Sequences were derived from peripheral blood, sampled on day 0 of AZD1222 vaccination. The V call is TRBV28, the J call TRBJ1-4; TRBD1 matches 7 bases. CDR3 nucleotide sequence: TGTGCCAGCAGTTCTCCGGGACAGACACTTGAAAAACTGTTTTTT. This gives the protein CASSSPGQTLEKLFF.